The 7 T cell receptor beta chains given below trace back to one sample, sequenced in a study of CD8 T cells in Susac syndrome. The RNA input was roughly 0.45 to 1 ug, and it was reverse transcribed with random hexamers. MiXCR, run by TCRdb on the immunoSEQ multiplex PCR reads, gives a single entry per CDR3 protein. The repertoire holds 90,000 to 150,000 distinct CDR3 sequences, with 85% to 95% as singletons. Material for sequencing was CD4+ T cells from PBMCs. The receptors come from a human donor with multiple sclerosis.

The CDR3 DNA sequence: TGCGCCAGCAGCCTACCGACACGAACGAACACCGGGGAGCTGTTTTTT. This codes for CASSLPTRTNTGELFF. The chain uses TRBV5-1 and TRBJ2-2; no clear D. Trimming cost V 4 bases and J 0 bases, with 13 bases left between them. CDR3 size: 16 residues. CDR1 is SGHRS, CDR2 YFSETQ, per germline.

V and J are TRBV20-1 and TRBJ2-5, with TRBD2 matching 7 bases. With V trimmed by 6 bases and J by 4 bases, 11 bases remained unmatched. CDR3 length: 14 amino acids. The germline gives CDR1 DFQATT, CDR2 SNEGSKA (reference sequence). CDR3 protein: CSAVGGGTRETQYF. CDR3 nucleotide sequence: TGCAGTGCCGTTGGCGGGGGAACGAGAGAGACCCAGTACTTC.

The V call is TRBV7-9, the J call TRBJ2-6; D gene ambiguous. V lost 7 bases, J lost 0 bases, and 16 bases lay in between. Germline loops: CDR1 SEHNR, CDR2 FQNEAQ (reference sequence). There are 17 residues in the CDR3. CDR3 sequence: CASTSYAAASGANVLTF. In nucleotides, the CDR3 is TGTGCCAGCACTTCCTACGCAGCAGCCTCTGGGGCCAACGTCCTGACTTTC.

CDR3 sequence (DNA): TGCGCCAGCAGGATACTCGAAAACACCGGGGAGCTGTTTTTT. Amino acid sequence: CASRILENTGELFF. The rearrangement uses TRBV4-3 and TRBJ2-2; D gene uncertain. Per the germline V gene, CDR1 is LGHNA and CDR2 is YSLEER. Trimming took off 6 bases at V and 2 bases at J, with 10 bases between the two ends. The CDR3 is 14 amino acids.

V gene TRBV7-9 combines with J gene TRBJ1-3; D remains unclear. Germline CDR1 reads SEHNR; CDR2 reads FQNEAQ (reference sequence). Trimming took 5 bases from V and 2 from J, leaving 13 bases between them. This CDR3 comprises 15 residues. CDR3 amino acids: CASSGGLAAGNTIYF. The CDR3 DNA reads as TGTGCCAGCAGCGGTGGACTAGCCGCTGGAAACACCATATATTTT.

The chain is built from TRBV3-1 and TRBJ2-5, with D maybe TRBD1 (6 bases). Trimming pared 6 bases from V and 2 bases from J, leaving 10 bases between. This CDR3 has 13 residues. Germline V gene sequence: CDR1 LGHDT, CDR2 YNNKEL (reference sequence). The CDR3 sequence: CASSFQGQETQYF. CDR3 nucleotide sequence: TGTGCCAGCAGTTTTCAGGGGCAAGAGACCCAGTACTTC.

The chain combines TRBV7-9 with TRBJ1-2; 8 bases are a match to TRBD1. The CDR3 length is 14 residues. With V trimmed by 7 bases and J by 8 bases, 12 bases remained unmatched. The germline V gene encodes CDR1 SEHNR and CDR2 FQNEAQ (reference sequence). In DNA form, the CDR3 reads TGTGCCAGCACCCCGACAGGGGAAGGCGGAGGCTACACCTTC. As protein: CASTPTGEGGGYTF.